A selection of T cell receptor beta chains follows, all from one sample in a study of blood T cell repertoires in COVID-19. Clones were read by immunoSEQ multiplex PCR, and TCRdb kept only the in-frame ones, dropping some. The data contain under 200,000 clones, around 84% of them singletons. Sequenced: PBMCs or T cells enriched from blood (not recorded which). Receptor source: a woman between 50 and 59 years old who had recovered from COVID-19. CDR3s include the opening cysteine and the closing phenylalanine or tryptophan.

v_call: TRBV28
cdr3_aa: CASGSPPSGRGDTQYF

v_call: TRBV5-3
cdr3_aa: CARRLTGHEQFF

v_call: TRBV14
cdr3_aa: CASSHGIQETQYF

v_call: TRBV7-9
cdr3_aa: CASSGGFSTDTQYF

v_call: TRBV21-1
cdr3_aa: CASSKCGAGGGRDTQYF

v_call: TRBV5-1
cdr3_aa: CASSQGTGGLTEAFF

v_call: TRBV7-2
cdr3_aa: CASSLGRGSHEQFF

v_call: TRBV5-6
cdr3_aa: CASSHRTGVVNGYTF

v_call: TRBV29-1
cdr3_aa: CSVVIGTSGKGYNEQFF

v_call: TRBV19
cdr3_aa: CASSIEAGAYEQYF

v_call: TRBV6-5
cdr3_aa: CASTPTGGYEQYF

v_call: TRBV6-5
cdr3_aa: CASGSGGWTGELFF

v_call: TRBV19
cdr3_aa: CASSPSGRALGNEQFF

v_call: TRBV12-3/TRBV12-4
cdr3_aa: CASSFGAGLRRYF

v_call: TRBV29-1
cdr3_aa: CSVAEDYGPYEQYF

v_call: TRBV3-1/TRBV3-2
cdr3_aa: CASSQRLSGRPLEQYF

v_call: TRBV24-1
cdr3_aa: CATSDPGQGDAKNEQYF

v_call: TRBV15
cdr3_aa: CATSRKGQGNEQYF

v_call: TRBV5-4
cdr3_aa: CASSPTGLAIGNEQFF

v_call: TRBV14
cdr3_aa: CASSPFFGDNTDTQYF

v_call: TRBV27
cdr3_aa: CASRTYRGLNYGYTF

v_call: TRBV6-5
cdr3_aa: CASSYSGTGGSGELFF

v_call: TRBV11-3
cdr3_aa: CASSSETTSMFF

v_call: TRBV7-2
cdr3_aa: CASSAGQAFNQPQHF

v_call: TRBV28
cdr3_aa: CASSLGRHNYGYTF

v_call: TRBV5-1
cdr3_aa: CASSLAGYGGGQLFF

v_call: TRBV11-2
cdr3_aa: CASSLLASGPGGYTF

v_call: TRBV6-5
cdr3_aa: CASRDRVNTGELFF

v_call: TRBV28
cdr3_aa: CASSTGTGLYEQYF

v_call: TRBV9
cdr3_aa: CASSVTGERNEQFF

v_call: TRBV19
cdr3_aa: CASSMVEGYEQFF

v_call: TRBV7-2
cdr3_aa: CASSIRVEEKLFF

v_call: TRBV2
cdr3_aa: CASSIRQVAGLSTDTQYF

v_call: TRBV13
cdr3_aa: CASRTTGTGNSPLHF

v_call: TRBV9
cdr3_aa: CASSLSGPSYNEQFF